A selection of T cell receptor beta chains follows, all from one sample in a study of T cell changes during pregnancy in multiple sclerosis. The method was immunoSEQ multiplex PCR; TCRdb's version includes in-frame clones alone and lacks a portion of them. The sample carries some 60,000 clones, 89% recorded once. The source material was peripheral blood, sampled after pregnancy. The receptors stem from a female donor with multiple sclerosis, enrolled in a pregnancy study. Both conserved end residues are part of each CDR3. Each record gives: J gene, D gene, V gene, clone size, CDR3 protein, CDR3 DNA. The D gene is left open where the match is weak. Rows give clone size only sometimes, using once, few, many, or a class for an expanded clone.

TRBJ1-6	.	TRBV6-6	.	CASTNRGSNSPLHF	TGTGCCAGCACCAACCGGGGTTCCAATTCACCCCTCCACTTT
TRBJ1-2	TRBD1	TRBV4-1	.	CASSQDARTGGAVYGYTF	TGCGCCAGCAGCCAAGATGCCCGGACAGGGGGCGCCGTCTATGGCTACACCTTC
TRBJ2-5	TRBD2	TRBV5-1	.	CASSVDGGAVETQYF	TGCGCCAGCAGTGTTGACGGGGGGGCCGTGGAGACCCAGTACTTC
TRBJ1-6	.	TRBV4-1	.	CASSSRGNNSPLHF	TGCGCCAGCAGTTCCAGGGGTAATAATTCACCCCTCCACTTT
TRBJ2-3	.	TRBV9	once	CASSQNTDTQYF	TGTGCCAGCAGCCAAAACACAGATACGCAGTATTTT
TRBJ2-1	TRBD2	TRBV5-4	.	CASSLRGAYNEQFF	TGTGCCAGCAGCTTGCGGGGGGCCTACAATGAGCAGTTCTTC
TRBJ2-1	.	TRBV5-5	.	CASRPTGTSYNEQFF	TGTGCCAGCAGACCTACAGGGACCTCCTACAATGAGCAGTTCTTC
TRBJ1-2	TRBD1	TRBV11-2	.	CASSSRGMWYGYTF	TGTGCCAGCAGCTCCAGGGGGATGTGGTACGGCTACACCTTC
TRBJ2-7	.	TRBV6-1	.	CASSKTETYEQYF	TGTGCCAGCAGTAAGACAGAGACCTACGAGCAGTACTTC
TRBJ1-2	TRBD1	TRBV5-4	.	CASSPEGAGGYTF	TGTGCCAGCAGCCCGGAGGGGGCGGGTGGCTACACCTTC